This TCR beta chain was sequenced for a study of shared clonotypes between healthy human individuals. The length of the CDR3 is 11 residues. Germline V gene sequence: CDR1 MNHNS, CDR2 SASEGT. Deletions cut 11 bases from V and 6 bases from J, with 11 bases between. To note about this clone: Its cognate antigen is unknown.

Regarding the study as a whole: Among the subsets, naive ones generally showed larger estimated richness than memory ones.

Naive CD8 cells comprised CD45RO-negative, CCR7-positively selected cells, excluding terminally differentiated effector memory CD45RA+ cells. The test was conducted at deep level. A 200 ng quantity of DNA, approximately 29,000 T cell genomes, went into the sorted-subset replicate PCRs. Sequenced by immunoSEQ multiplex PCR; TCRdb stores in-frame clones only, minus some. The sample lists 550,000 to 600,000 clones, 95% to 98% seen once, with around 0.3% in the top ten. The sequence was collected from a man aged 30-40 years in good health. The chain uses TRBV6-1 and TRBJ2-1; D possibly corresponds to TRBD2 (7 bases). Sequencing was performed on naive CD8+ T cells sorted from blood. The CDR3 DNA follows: TGTGCCTATAGGGGGGGCAATGAGCAGTTCTTC. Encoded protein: CAYRGGNEQFF.